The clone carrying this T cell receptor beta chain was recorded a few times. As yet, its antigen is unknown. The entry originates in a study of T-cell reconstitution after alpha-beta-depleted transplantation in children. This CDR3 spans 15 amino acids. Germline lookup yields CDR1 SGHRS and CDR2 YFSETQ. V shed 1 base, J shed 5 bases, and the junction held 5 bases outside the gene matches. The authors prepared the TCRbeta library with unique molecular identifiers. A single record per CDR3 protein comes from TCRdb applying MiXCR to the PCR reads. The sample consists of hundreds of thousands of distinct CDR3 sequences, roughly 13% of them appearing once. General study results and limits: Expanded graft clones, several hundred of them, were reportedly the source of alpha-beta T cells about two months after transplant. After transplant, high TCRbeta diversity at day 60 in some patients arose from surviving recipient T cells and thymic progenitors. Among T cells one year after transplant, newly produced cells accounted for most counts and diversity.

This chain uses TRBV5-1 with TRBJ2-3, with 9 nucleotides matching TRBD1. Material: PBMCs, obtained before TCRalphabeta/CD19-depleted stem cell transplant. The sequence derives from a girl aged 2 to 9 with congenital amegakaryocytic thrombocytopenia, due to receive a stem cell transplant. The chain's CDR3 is CASSLFPDRGDTQYF. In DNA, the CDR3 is TGCGCCAGCAGCTTGTTCCCGGACAGGGGAGATACGCAGTATTTT.